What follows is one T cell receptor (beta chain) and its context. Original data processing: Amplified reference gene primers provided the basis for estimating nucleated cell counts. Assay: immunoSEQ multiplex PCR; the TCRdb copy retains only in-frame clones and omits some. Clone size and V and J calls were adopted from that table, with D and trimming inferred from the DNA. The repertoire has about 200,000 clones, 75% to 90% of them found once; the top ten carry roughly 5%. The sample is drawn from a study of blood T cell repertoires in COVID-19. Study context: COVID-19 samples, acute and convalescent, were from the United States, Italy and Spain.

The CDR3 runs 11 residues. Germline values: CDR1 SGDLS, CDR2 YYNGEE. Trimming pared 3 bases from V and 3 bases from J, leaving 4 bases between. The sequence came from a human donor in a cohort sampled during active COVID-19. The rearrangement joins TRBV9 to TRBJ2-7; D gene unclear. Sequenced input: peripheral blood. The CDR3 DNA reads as TGTGCCAGCAGCGCAGGCTACGAGCAGTACTTC. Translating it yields CASSAGYEQYF. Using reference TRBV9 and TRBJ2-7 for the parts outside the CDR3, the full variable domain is DSGVTQTPKHLITATGQRVTLRCSPRSGDLSVYWYQQSLDQGLQFLIQYYNGEERAKGNILERFSAQQFPDLHSELNLSSLELGDSALYFCASSAGYEQYFGPGTRLTVT.